Each of the 5 T cell receptor beta chains below was sequenced from the same sample in a study of pediatric ulcerative colitis. Using immunoSEQ multiplex PCR, the repertoire was profiled, and TCRdb retains in-frame clones only, with some absent. The table has some 11,000 clones, roughly 82% seen once. During colonoscopy, one to two rectal pinch biopsies were collected. Sequences were obtained from gut tissue. Receptors originate from a girl under 18 who was a control in a study of pediatric ulcerative colitis.

This clone was recorded once. This chain connects TRBV7-2 to TRBJ1-6, with D unclear. Germline CDR1 SGHTA, CDR2 FQGNSA. Trimming removed 3 bases from V and 6 bases from J, with 3 bases in between. The CDR3 length is 12 residues. In DNA form, the CDR3 reads TGTGCCAGCAGCTTGTTTAATTCACCCCTCCACTTT. This codes for CASSLFNSPLHF.

This chain uses TRBV27 with TRBJ2-7, with D uncertain. Germline V lookup: CDR1 MNHEY, CDR2 SMNVEV (reference sequence). This CDR3 comprises 12 residues. Deletions cut 10 bases from V and 3 bases from J, with 13 bases between. CDR3 in amino acids: CATRASNYEQYF. The DNA of the CDR3 is TGTGCCACCCGGGCCAGCAACTACGAGCAGTACTTC.

This chain links TRBV4-3 with TRBJ2-1; 7 bases fit TRBD1. Germline assignment: CDR1 LGHNA and CDR2 YSLEER. This CDR3 has 17 residues. The V and J ends lost 1 base and 4 bases, in that order; junction bases with no gene match: 10. For the CDR3, the DNA is TGCGCCAGCAGCCAAGGCACAGGGGTGGAGGAATACAATGAGCAGTTCTTC. Translating it yields CASSQGTGVEEYNEQFF.

The chain combines TRBV5-1 with TRBJ1-1; D remains ambiguous. The CDR3 has 13 amino acids. In germline, CDR1 is SGHRS, CDR2 YFSETQ. Trimming took off 4 bases at V and 4 bases at J, with 11 bases between the two ends. The CDR3: CASSAEGGTEAFF. The DNA of the CDR3 is TGCGCCAGCAGCGCGGAGGGCGGCACTGAAGCTTTCTTT.

The V gene is TRBV5-1, the J gene TRBJ2-7; possibly TRBD1 for D (6 bases). Germline assignment: CDR1 SGHRS and CDR2 YFSETQ. The CDR3 is 15 amino acids. Trimming removed 0 bases at V and 0 bases at J, with 10 bases between. The CDR3 DNA follows: TGCGCCAGCAGCTTGGCCGGGACAAGCTCCTACGAGCAGTACTTC. Translating gives CASSLAGTSSYEQYF. The full variable domain, its missing parts supplied by reference TRBV5-1 and TRBJ2-7, is KAGVTQTPRYLIKTRGQQVTLSCSPISGHRSVSWYQQTPGQGLQFLFEYFSETQRNKGNFPGRFSGRQFSNSRSEMNVSTLELGDSALYLCASSLAGTSSYEQYFGPGTRLTVT.